This T cell receptor (beta chain) was identified during a study of T cell responses to AZD1222 COVID-19 vaccine. TCRdb's table, derived via immunoSEQ multiplex PCR, lists solely in-frame clones and lacks some. The sample has about 97,000 clones, around 89% seen once. Trimming shortened V by 7 bases and J by 3 bases, and 17 bases separated the two germline ends. Germline-derived CDR1 and CDR2 are SQVTM and ANQGSEA. The CDR3 loop spans 14 amino acids. The sequence was obtained from an adult in good health. This chain joins TRBV29-1 and TRBJ2-3; TRBD1 might be the D (6 bases). The source was peripheral blood, collected on day 0 of AZD1222 vaccination. As DNA, the CDR3 is TGCAGCGGCGACGGGACACGAGGGACAGATACGCAGTATTTT. This encodes CSGDGTRGTDTQYF.